The next 2 T cell receptor beta chains were all read from a single sample in a study of T cells in Graves' hyperthyroidism and ophthalmopathy. TCR beta CDR3 regions were amplified from RNA transcripts. The HTBI set primed first-round TCR CDR3 RT-PCR. From the multiplex PCR reads, TCRdb called clonotypes with MiXCR, one entry per CDR3 protein. The sample contains around 440,000 distinct CDR3 sequences, around 14% of which appear only once. Material for sequencing was blood. The receptors stem from a woman between 18 and 29 years old with Graves' hyperthyroidism.

This clonotype showed up many times. This chain joins TRBV9 and TRBJ2-4, with a tentative D call TRBD2 (6 bases). CDR1 is SGDLS and CDR2 is YYNGEE in the germline V gene. The CDR3 runs to 15 residues. With 4 bases removed from V and 9 bases from J, the gap between germline ends came to 20 bases. CDR3 residues: CASSPTGGNGRIQYF. CDR3 coding DNA: TGTGCCAGCAGCCCCACGGGCGGGAATGGGCGCATTCAGTACTTC.

This clonotype is medium-sized. The chain combines TRBV3-1 with TRBJ1-1; no reliable D call. Germline V lookup: CDR1 LGHDT, CDR2 YNNKEL (reference sequence). V lost 1 base, J lost 4 bases, and 10 bases lay in between. This CDR3 comprises 14 residues. The CDR3 is CASSQGTAVTEAFF. Written as DNA, the CDR3 is TGTGCCAGCAGCCAAGGGACCGCAGTCACTGAAGCTTTCTTT.